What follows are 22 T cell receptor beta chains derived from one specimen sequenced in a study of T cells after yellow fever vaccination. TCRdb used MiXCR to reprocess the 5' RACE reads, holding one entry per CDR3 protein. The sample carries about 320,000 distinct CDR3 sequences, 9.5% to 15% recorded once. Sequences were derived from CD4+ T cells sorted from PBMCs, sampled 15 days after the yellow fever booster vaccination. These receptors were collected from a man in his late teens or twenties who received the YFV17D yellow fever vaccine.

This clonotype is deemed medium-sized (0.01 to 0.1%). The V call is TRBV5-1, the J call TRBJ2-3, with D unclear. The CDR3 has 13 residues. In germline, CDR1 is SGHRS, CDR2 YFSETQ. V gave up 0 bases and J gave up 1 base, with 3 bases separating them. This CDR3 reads CASSLEGTDTQYF. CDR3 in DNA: TGCGCCAGCAGCTTGGAAGGCACAGATACGCAGTATTTT.

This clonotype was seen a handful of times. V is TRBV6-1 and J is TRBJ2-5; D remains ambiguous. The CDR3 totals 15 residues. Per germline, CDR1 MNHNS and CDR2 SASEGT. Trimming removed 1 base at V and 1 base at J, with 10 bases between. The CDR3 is CASSEVGQIQETQYF. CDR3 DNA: TGTGCCAGCAGTGAAGTGGGCCAGATCCAAGAGACCCAGTACTTC.

CDR3 in DNA: TGTGCCAGCAGCTTAGCATGGAGCACAGATACGCAGTATTTT. Translating gives CASSLAWSTDTQYF. The chain recombines TRBV7-2 with TRBJ2-3; D remains unclear. V gave up 0 bases and J gave up 0 bases, with 4 bases separating them. Germline CDR1 is SGHTA and CDR2 is FQGNSA. This CDR3 is 14 amino acids long. Together with reference TRBV7-2 and TRBJ2-3, the CDR3 gives the full variable domain: GAGVSQSPSNKVTEKGKDVELRCDPISGHTALYWYRQSLGQGLEFLIYFQGNSAPDKSGLPSDRFSAERTGGSVSTLTIQRTQQEDSAVYLCASSLAWSTDTQYFGPGTRLTVL.

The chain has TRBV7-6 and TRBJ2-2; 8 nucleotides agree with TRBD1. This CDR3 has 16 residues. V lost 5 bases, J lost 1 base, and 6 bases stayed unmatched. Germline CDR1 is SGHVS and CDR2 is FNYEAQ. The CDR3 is CASSPRDRRNTGELFF. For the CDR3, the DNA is TGTGCCAGCAGCCCCCGGGACAGGAGGAACACCGGGGAGCTGTTTTTT.

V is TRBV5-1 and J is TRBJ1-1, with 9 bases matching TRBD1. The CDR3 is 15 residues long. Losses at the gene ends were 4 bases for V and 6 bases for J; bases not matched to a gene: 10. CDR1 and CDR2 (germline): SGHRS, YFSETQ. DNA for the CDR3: TGCGCCAGCAGCCCGCAGACAGGGGGAGGACCTGAAGCTTTCTTT. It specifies CASSPQTGGGPEAFF.

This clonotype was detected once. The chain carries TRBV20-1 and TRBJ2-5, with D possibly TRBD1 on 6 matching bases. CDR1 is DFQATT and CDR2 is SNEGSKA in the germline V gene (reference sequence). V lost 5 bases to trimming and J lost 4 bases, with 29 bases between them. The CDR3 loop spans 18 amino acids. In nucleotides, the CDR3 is TGCAGTGCTGCCTCCCTGTTCTCTACCAGGGGCCAAGGAGAGACCCAGTACTTC. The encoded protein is CSAASLFSTRGQGETQYF.

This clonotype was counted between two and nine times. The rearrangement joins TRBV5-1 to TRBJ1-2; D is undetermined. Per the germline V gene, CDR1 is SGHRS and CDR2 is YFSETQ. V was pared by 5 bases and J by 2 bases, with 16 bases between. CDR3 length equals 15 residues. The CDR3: CASREIGTSNYGYTF. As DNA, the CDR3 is TGCGCCAGCAGGGAAATCGGCACATCGAACTATGGCTACACCTTC.

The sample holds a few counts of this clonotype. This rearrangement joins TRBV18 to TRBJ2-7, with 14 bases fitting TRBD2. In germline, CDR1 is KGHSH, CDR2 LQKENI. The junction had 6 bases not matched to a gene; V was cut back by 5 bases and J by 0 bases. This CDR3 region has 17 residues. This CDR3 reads CASSRGLAGDSSYEQYV. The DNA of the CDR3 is TGTGCCAGCTCAAGGGGACTAGCGGGGGACAGCTCCTACGAGCAGTACGTC.

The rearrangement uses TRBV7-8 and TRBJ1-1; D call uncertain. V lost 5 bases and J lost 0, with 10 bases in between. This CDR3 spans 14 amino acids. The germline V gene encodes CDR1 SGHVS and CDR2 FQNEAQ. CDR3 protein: CASSPRAVNTEAFF. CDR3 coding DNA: TGTGCCAGCAGCCCGCGGGCGGTGAACACTGAAGCTTTCTTT.

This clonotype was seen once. CDR3 DNA sequence: TGTGCCAGCAGCTGGGGGGGATCGGGTATGAACACTGAAGCTTTCTTT. It translates to CASSWGGSGMNTEAFF. V gene TRBV3-1 combines with J gene TRBJ1-1; perhaps TRBD1 as D (5 bases). This CDR3 contains 16 residues. Germline V CDR1 and CDR2: LGHDT, YNNKEL (reference sequence). V gave up 5 bases and J gave up 0 bases, with 16 bases separating them.

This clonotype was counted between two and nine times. This CDR3 reads CASGAGTYNEQFF. CDR3 DNA sequence: TGTGCCAGCGGGGCAGGCACCTACAATGAGCAGTTCTTC. J is TRBJ2-1 and V is TRBV9; the D gene is possibly TRBD1 (5 bases). This CDR3 contains 13 residues. Germline assignment: CDR1 SGDLS and CDR2 YYNGEE. V lost 7 bases to trimming and J lost 2 bases, with 10 bases between them.

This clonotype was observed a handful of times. This chain's CDR3 is CASSLFRGQGATQYF. As DNA, the CDR3 is TGCGCCAGCAGCCTATTCAGGGGACAGGGGGCAACCCAGTACTTC. The chain uses TRBV4-3 and TRBJ2-5; TRBD1 aligns across 12 bases. The CDR3 length is 15 residues. The ends lost 4 bases at V and 8 bases at J; junction bases unmatched: 8. Germline CDR1 reads LGHNA; CDR2 reads YSLEER.

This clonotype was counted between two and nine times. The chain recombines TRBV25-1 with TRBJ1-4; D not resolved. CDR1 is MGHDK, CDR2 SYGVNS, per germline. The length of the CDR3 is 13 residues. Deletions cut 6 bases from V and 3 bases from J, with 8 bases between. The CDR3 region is CASRLGSNEKLFF. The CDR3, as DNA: TGTGCCAGCAGATTAGGGTCTAATGAAAAACTGTTTTTT.

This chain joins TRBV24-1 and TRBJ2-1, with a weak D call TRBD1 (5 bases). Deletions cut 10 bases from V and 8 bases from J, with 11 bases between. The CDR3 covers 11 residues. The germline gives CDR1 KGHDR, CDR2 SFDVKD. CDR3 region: CATGLGDEQFF. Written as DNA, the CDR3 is TGTGCCACTGGCCTAGGGGATGAGCAGTTCTTC.

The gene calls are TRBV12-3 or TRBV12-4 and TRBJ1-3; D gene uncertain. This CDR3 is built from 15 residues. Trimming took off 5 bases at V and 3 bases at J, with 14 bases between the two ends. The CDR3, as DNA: TGTGCCAGCAGTATTGAAACATGGGTTGGAAACACCATATATTTT. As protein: CASSIETWVGNTIYF.

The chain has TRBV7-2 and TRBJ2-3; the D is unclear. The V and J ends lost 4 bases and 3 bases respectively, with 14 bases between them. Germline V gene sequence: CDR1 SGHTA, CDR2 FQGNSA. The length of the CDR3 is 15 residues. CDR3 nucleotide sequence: TGTGCCAGCAGCTCTCGGGCCCGACGGACAGATACGCAGTATTTT. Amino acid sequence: CASSSRARRTDTQYF.

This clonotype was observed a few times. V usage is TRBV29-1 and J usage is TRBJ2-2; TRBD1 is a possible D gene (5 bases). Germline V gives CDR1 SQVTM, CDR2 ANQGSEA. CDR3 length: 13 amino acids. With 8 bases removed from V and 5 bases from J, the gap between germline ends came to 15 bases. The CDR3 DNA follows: TGCAGCTGTCAGGCAGGGTGGACCGGGGAGCTGTTTTTT. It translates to CSCQAGWTGELFF.

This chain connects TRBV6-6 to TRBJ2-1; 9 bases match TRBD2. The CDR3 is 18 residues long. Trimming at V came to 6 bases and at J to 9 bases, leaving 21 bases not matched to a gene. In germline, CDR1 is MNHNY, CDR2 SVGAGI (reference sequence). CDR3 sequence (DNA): TGTGCCAGCAGCCCCCGGGGAGCGGGGGGATATCACGACGTTGAGCAGTTCTTC. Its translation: CASSPRGAGGYHDVEQFF.

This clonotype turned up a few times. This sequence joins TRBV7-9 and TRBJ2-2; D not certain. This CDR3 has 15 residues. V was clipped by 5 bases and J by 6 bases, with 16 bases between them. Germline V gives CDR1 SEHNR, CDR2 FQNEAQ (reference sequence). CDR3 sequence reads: CASSPRRLSPGELFF. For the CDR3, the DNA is TGTGCCAGCAGCCCCCGGCGGCTCTCCCCCGGGGAGCTGTTTTTT.

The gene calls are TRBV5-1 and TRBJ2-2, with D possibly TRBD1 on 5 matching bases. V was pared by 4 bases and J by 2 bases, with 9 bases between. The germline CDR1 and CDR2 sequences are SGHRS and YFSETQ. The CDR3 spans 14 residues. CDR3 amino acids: CASSQDSNTGELFF. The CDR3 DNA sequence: TGCGCCAGCAGCCAAGACAGTAACACCGGGGAGCTGTTTTTT.

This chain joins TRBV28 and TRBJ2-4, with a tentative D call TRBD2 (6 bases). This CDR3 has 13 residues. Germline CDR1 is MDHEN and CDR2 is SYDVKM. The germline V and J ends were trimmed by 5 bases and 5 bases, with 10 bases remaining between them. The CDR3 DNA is TGTGCCAGCAGTCCCGGGGGACAAAACATTCAGTACTTC. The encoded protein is CASSPGGQNIQYF.

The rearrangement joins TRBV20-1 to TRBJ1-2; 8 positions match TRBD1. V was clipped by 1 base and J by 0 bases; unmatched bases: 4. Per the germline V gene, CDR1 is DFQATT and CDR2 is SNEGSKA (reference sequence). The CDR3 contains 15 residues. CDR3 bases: TGCAGTGCTAGAGGAGGACAGGGCGCTAACTATGGCTACACCTTC. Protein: CSARGGQGANYGYTF.